This passage covers 11 T cell receptor beta chains from one sample sequenced in a study of cytomegalovirus exposure and HLA in healthy donors. Amplification used 60 Vbeta primers and 13 Jbeta primers. Generated by immunoSEQ multiplex PCR, the TCRdb table keeps only in-frame clones and is missing some. The repertoire holds under 150,000 clones, with 82% as singletons. Sequenced material: PBMCs. The receptors originated from a male donor in good health and CMV-seronegative.

V and J are TRBV7-2 and TRBJ1-3; D is ambiguous. This CDR3 contains 15 residues. Germline assignment: CDR1 SGHTA and CDR2 FQGNSA. Trimming removed 1 base at V and 8 bases at J, with 15 bases between. CDR3 loop: CASSLEGADGDTIYF. Here the CDR3 DNA reads TGTGCCAGCAGCTTAGAGGGTGCGGACGGGGACACCATATATTTT.

This clone was seen only a few times. The rearrangement uses TRBV7-2 and TRBJ1-4, with 8 nucleotides matching TRBD1. Germline V gene lookup returns CDR1 SGHTA and CDR2 FQGNSA. The V and J ends lost 5 bases and 7 bases, in that order; junction bases with no gene match: 9. The CDR3 has 15 amino acids. CDR3 nucleotide sequence: TGTGCCAGCAGCCTCAATCAGGGGGCCGGTGAAAAACTGTTTTTT. Residues: CASSLNQGAGEKLFF.

The chain carries TRBV27 and TRBJ2-7; 8 bases map to TRBD2. Germline V lookup: CDR1 MNHEY, CDR2 SMNVEV (reference sequence). CDR3 length: 15 residues. With V trimmed by 2 bases and J by 3 bases, 6 bases remained unmatched. The CDR3 here is CASSLRGGGGYEQYF. The CDR3 bases are TGTGCCAGCAGTTTACGGGGGGGAGGCGGCTACGAGCAGTACTTC.

This sequence joins TRBV30 and TRBJ1-2; TRBD1 is a possible D gene (5 bases). Germline loops: CDR1 GTSNPN, CDR2 SVGIG (reference sequence). The CDR3 is made up of 16 amino acids. Deletions cut 4 bases from V and 2 bases from J, with 20 bases between. The CDR3 loop is CAWTPMGPSGNYGYTF. In DNA, the CDR3 is TGTGCCTGGACCCCGATGGGTCCCTCAGGGAACTATGGCTACACCTTC. The full variable domain, completed using reference TRBV30 and TRBJ1-2, is SQTIHQWPATLVQPVGSPLSLECTVEGTSNPNLYWYRQAAGRGLQLLFYSVGIGQISSEVPQNLSASRPQDRQFILSSKKLLLSDSGFYLCAWTPMGPSGNYGYTFGSGTRLTVV.

This chain joins TRBV19 and TRBJ2-5, with 16 positions matching TRBD2. Germline-derived CDR1 and CDR2 are LNHDA and SQIVND (reference sequence). The CDR3 is made up of 15 amino acids. The V gene end was trimmed by 9 bases and the J gene end by 5 bases; junction bases not matched to a gene: 6. The CDR3 sequence: CASQGLAGGRETQYF. CDR3 nucleotide sequence: TGTGCCAGCCAGGGACTAGCGGGAGGGCGGGAGACCCAGTACTTC.

The CDR3 nucleotides read TGTGCCAGCACCGAGGCCCGCACAGATACGCAGTATTTT. Amino acids: CASTEARTDTQYF. The chain couples TRBV11-2 to TRBJ2-3; D is ambiguous. The V end was cut by 7 bases, the J end by 1 base, with 9 bases between. Germline loops: CDR1 SGHAT, CDR2 FQNNGV. The CDR3 consists of 13 residues.

The V call is TRBV11-2, the J call TRBJ2-3, with D uncertain. Looked up from germline, CDR1 is SGHAT and CDR2 is FQNNGV. CDR3 length equals 12 residues. Trimming shortened V by 1 base and J by 5 bases, and 4 bases separated the two germline ends. CDR3 sequence reads: CASSLGGDTQYF. The DNA of the CDR3 is TGTGCCAGCAGCTTAGGAGGAGATACGCAGTATTTT.

This clone was detected only a few times. This sample includes further DNA sequences coding for the same CDR3. This chain uses TRBV30 with TRBJ1-1; TRBD1 agrees at 8 bases. The junction had 7 bases not matched to a gene; V was cut back by 5 bases and J by 5 bases. The CDR3 is 13 residues long. Looked up from germline, CDR1 is GTSNPN and CDR2 is SVGIG (reference sequence). Here the CDR3 reads CAWETGGGTEAFF. CDR3 bases: TGTGCCTGGGAAACAGGGGGGGGGACTGAAGCTTTCTTT.

This sequence joins TRBV5-1 and TRBJ2-5; 8 bases agree with TRBD1. The J call may be in error: the DNA end matches TRBJ2-7 better. Germline CDR1 and CDR2: SGHRS and YFSETQ. There are 14 residues in the CDR3. The CDR3, as DNA: TGCGCCAGCAGCTTGGGGACAGGGAACTACGAGCAGTACTTC. Its protein product is CASSLGTGNYEQYF.

The chain is built from TRBV7-2 and TRBJ2-1; maybe TRBD2 (6 bases). The V gene lost 6 bases and the J gene lost 7 bases, with 10 bases spanning the gap. CDR3 length equals 12 residues. The germline V gene has CDR1 SGHTA and CDR2 FQGNSA. The CDR3 loop reads CASRQAGNEQFF. The DNA for the CDR3 is TGTGCCAGCAGGCAGGCGGGGAATGAGCAGTTCTTC. The whole variable domain, remainder taken from reference TRBV7-2 and TRBJ2-1, is GAGVSQSPSNKVTEKGKDVELRCDPISGHTALYWYRQSLGQGLEFLIYFQGNSAPDKSGLPSDRFSAERTGGSVSTLTIQRTQQEDSAVYLCASRQAGNEQFFGPGTRLTVL.

This chain links TRBV9 with TRBJ2-1, with 9 positions matching TRBD2. Germline CDR1 is SGDLS and CDR2 is YYNGEE. This CDR3 has 14 residues. Trimming removed 1 base from V and 7 bases from J; junction bases left unmatched: 3. The CDR3 reads CASSVSGRLNEQFF. Here the CDR3 DNA reads TGTGCCAGCAGCGTAAGCGGGAGGCTAAATGAGCAGTTCTTC.